These 18 T cell receptor beta chains came from one sample sequenced in a study of human T cells and chemical hapten exposure. Stated time point: patch test 2, 6 weeks after DPC sensitization. Indicated treatment: therapeutic diphenylcyclopropenone sensitization with weekly scalp DPC. TCRdb independently ran MiXCR on the RACE reads; one entry per CDR3 protein. Altogether about 380,000 distinct CDR3 sequences are present, about 6.9% being singletons, with the ten largest covering approximately 5.4%. This sample comprised whole blood, obtained in connection with sensitization to the hapten diphenylcyclopropenone (DPC). These receptors were obtained from a woman in her late teens or twenties with alopecia areata. Some clones in this sample may be carry-over from other donors' samples.

This clonotype has a count of ten or more. The V and J genes are TRBV27 and TRBJ1-2; 8 positions match TRBD1. There are 15 residues in the CDR3. Germline CDR1 and CDR2: MNHEY and SMNVEV (reference sequence). Losses at the gene ends were 4 bases for V and 3 bases for J; bases not matched to a gene: 7. CDR3 sequence: CASSSRTGKDYGYTF. The CDR3 nucleotides read TGTGCCAGCAGTTCTCGGACAGGGAAAGACTATGGCTACACCTTC.

The chain recombines TRBV5-4 with TRBJ1-2; unclear D gene. The germline V and J ends were trimmed by 3 bases and 1 base, with 10 bases remaining between them. Germline CDR1 is SGHNT and CDR2 is YYREEE (reference sequence). The CDR3 has 14 residues. CDR3 sequence (DNA): TGTGCCAGCAGCTCCCCCAGGTTTAACTATGGCTACACCTTC. Its translation: CASSSPRFNYGYTF.

This clonotype was observed a handful of times. The chain couples TRBV18 to TRBJ2-1; maybe TRBD1 (6 bases). CDR1 and CDR2 from the germline V gene are KGHSH and LQKENI. The CDR3 length is 14 residues. V lost 0 bases to trimming and J lost 7 bases, with 10 bases between them. The CDR3 DNA reads TGTGCCAGCTCACCACCAACAGGGAGAAATGAGCAGTTCTTC. Translated, it gives CASSPPTGRNEQFF.

In its sample, this clonotype was seen many times. The chain uses TRBV29-1 and TRBJ2-7; TRBD1 matches 9 bases. The V gene end was trimmed by 0 bases and the J gene end by 2 bases; junction bases not matched to a gene: 5. The CDR3 runs to 15 residues. The germline CDR1 and CDR2 sequences are SQVTM and ANQGSEA. CDR3 in amino acids: CSVEDPTGGAYEQYF. The CDR3 nucleotides read TGCAGCGTTGAAGACCCGACAGGGGGGGCCTACGAGCAGTACTTC.

This clonotype was detected many times. The chain joins TRBV5-5 to TRBJ1-3; possible D gene TRBD1, 6 bases. CDR1 and CDR2 (germline): SGHKS, YYEKEE (reference sequence). V was clipped by 2 bases and J by 0 bases, with 15 bases between them. This CDR3 has 17 residues. The CDR3 sequence: CASSFWDTLHSGNTIYF. For the CDR3, the DNA is TGTGCCAGCAGCTTCTGGGACACCCTACACTCTGGAAACACCATATATTTT.

The chain employs TRBV4-1 and TRBJ1-5, with D possibly matching TRBD1 (6 bases). Looked up from germline, CDR1 is MGHRA and CDR2 is YSYEKL. This CDR3 is built from 15 residues. Trimming cost V 0 bases and J 12 bases, with 18 bases left between them. The chain's CDR3 is CASSQELRDIRNQHF. CDR3 coding DNA: TGCGCCAGCAGCCAAGAGCTCCGGGACATACGAAACCAGCATTTT.

Written as DNA, the CDR3 is TGTGCCAGCAGCCGCACATCCTTACGGTACATGAACACTGAAGCTTTCTTT. Its protein is CASSRTSLRYMNTEAFF. This chain joins TRBV6-2 or TRBV6-3 and TRBJ1-1; D not certain. The CDR3 is 17 residues long. Between the trimmed V and J ends, which lost 6 bases and 0 bases, there was a span of 20 bases. Looked up from germline, CDR1 is MNHEY and CDR2 is SVGEGT.

V usage is TRBV14 and J usage is TRBJ1-2, with D perhaps matching TRBD1 (5 bases). The germline CDR1 and CDR2 sequences are SGHDN and FVKESK. This CDR3 comprises 16 residues. The V end was cut by 0 bases, the J end by 4 bases, with 15 bases between. The CDR3 sequence: CASSQDRLGTPYGYTF. The CDR3 DNA follows: TGTGCCAGCAGCCAAGATAGGTTGGGGACCCCCTATGGCTACACCTTC.

The rearrangement links TRBV9 to TRBJ2-7; D is possibly TRBD1 (6 bases). Trimming cost V 2 bases and J 4 bases, with 16 bases left between them. In germline, CDR1 is SGDLS, CDR2 YYNGEE. The CDR3 contains 15 residues. The CDR3 DNA sequence: TGTGCCAGCAGCGTCGGCAGGGGCGGCGGGTACGAGCAGTACTTC. The encoded protein is CASSVGRGGGYEQYF.

In its sample, this clonotype was seen many times. The chain's CDR3 is CASSLPPAGYGYTF. CDR3 sequence (DNA): TGTGCCAGCAGCTTGCCTCCCGCCGGATATGGCTACACCTTC. The rearrangement joins TRBV7-9 to TRBJ1-2; D call uncertain. The V and J ends lost 3 bases and 5 bases respectively, with 13 bases between them. CDR1 and CDR2 from the germline V gene are SEHNR and FQNEAQ (reference sequence). This CDR3 has 14 residues.

This clonotype was detected only a few times. The gene calls are TRBV7-2 and TRBJ2-1; 7 bases match TRBD2. The V segment lost 2 bases and the J segment 5 bases; nucleotides outside the gene matches: 6. Germline lookup yields CDR1 SGHTA and CDR2 FQGNSA. The CDR3 spans 15 residues. The CDR3 sequence is CASSLRDYQNNEQFF. The CDR3 bases are TGTGCCAGCAGCTTAAGGGACTACCAGAACAATGAGCAGTTCTTC.

The sample holds many counts of this clonotype. This chain connects TRBV6-2 or TRBV6-3 to TRBJ1-3; TRBD1 is a possible D gene (5 bases). This CDR3 is built from 14 residues. Between the trimmed V and J ends, which lost 6 bases and 2 bases, there was a span of 11 bases. Per germline, CDR1 MNHEY and CDR2 SVGEGT. DNA of the CDR3: TGTGCCAGCAGACCACGGACAACTGGAAACACCATATATTTT. Its translation is CASRPRTTGNTIYF.

The V gene is TRBV6-2 or TRBV6-3, the J gene TRBJ2-3; 11 bases match TRBD2. Germline V gives CDR1 MNHEY, CDR2 SVGEGT. The CDR3 length is 13 residues. The junction had 5 bases not matched to a gene; V was cut back by 10 bases and J by 5 bases. CDR3 bases: TGTGCCACCGTTCTAGCGGGGGGAGATACGCAGTATTTT. Its protein is CATVLAGGDTQYF.

This clonotype has more than one count but fewer than ten. This chain connects TRBV20-1 to TRBJ2-3; D might be TRBD1 or TRBD2, each matching 6 bases. The CDR3 runs to 14 residues. V lost 5 bases and J 2 bases, leaving 14 bases between the germline ends. CDR1 and CDR2 from the germline V gene are DFQATT and SNEGSKA (reference sequence). The CDR3 DNA sequence: TGCAGTGCTTCTTCGGGGGCCCCCACAGATACGCAGTATTTT. Translated: CSASSGAPTDTQYF.

The table lists this clonotype with a few counts. The V and J genes are TRBV20-1 and TRBJ2-7, with D possibly matching TRBD2 (5 bases). In germline, CDR1 is DFQATT, CDR2 SNEGSKA (reference sequence). Trimming cost V 2 bases and J 7 bases, with 18 bases left between them. The length of the CDR3 is 14 residues. CDR3 coding DNA: TGCAGTGCTAGAAAATCGGGAAGTACGGGAGAGCAGTACTTC. This codes for CSARKSGSTGEQYF.

At least ten counts were recorded for this clonotype. The chain employs TRBV6-6 and TRBJ1-2, with 10 nucleotides matching TRBD1. Germline V gives CDR1 MNHNY, CDR2 SVGAGI (reference sequence). J gave up 4 bases and V 7 bases, and 12 bases lay outside the gene matches. The CDR3 length is 16 residues. The DNA for the CDR3 is TGTGCCAGCAACCCTCTTACCGGGACAGGGGCCTATGGCTACACCTTC. Its protein product is CASNPLTGTGAYGYTF.

In this sample, this clonotype turned up a few times. The V gene is TRBV6-2 or TRBV6-3, the J gene TRBJ2-7, with 10 bases aligning to TRBD2. This CDR3 spans 14 amino acids. Germline V gene sequence: CDR1 MNHEY, CDR2 SVGEGT. V shed 2 bases and J 3 bases; nucleotides not matched to a gene: 1. The DNA for the CDR3 is TGTGCCAGCAGTTACCAGCGGGAGGGCTACGAGCAGTACTTC. This encodes CASSYQREGYEQYF.

This clonotype was recorded a few times. The rearrangement joins TRBV4-3 to TRBJ2-7, with D perhaps matching TRBD1 (6 bases). The CDR3 covers 15 residues. Trimming stripped 1 base from V and 6 bases from J, with 16 bases between. CDR1 LGHNA and CDR2 YSLEER come from the germline V gene. The CDR3 is CASSQGYRDLGEQYF. CDR3 sequence (DNA): TGCGCCAGCAGCCAAGGTTACAGGGACCTCGGCGAGCAGTACTTC.